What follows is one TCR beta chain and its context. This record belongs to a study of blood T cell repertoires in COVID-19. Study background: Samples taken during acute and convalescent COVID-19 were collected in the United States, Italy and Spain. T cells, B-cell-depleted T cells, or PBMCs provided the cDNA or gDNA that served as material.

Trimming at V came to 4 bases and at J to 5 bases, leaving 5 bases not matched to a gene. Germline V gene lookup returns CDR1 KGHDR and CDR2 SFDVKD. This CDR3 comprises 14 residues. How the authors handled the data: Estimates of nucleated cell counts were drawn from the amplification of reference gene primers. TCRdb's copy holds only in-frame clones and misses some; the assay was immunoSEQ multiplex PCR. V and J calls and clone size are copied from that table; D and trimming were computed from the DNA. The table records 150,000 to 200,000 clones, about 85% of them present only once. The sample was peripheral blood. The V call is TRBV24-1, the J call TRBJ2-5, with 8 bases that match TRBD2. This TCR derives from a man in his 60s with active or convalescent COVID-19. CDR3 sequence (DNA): TGTGCCACCAGTGAATCGGGGGGGCGCGAGACCCAGTACTTC. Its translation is CATSESGGRETQYF.